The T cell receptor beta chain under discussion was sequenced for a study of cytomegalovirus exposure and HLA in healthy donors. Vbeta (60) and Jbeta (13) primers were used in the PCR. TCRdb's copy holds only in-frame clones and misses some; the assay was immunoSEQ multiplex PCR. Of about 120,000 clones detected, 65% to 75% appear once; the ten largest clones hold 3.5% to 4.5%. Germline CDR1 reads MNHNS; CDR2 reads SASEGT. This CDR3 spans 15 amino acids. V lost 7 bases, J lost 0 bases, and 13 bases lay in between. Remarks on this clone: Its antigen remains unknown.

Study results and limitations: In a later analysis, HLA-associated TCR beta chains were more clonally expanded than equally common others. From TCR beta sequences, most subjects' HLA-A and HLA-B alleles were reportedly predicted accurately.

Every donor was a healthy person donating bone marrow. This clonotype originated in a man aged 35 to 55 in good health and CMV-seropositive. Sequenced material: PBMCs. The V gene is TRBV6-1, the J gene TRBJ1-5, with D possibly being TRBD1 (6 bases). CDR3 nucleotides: TGTGCCAGCACCTTCGAGGGGGATAGCAATCAGCCCCAGCATTTT. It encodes CASTFEGDSNQPQHF.